This paragraph covers one TCR beta chain sequence. Its cognate antigen is unknown. This sample was taken from a study of T-cell reconstitution after alpha-beta-depleted transplantation in children. Unique molecular identifiers tagged the TCRbeta library. From the PCR reads, TCRdb called clonotypes with MiXCR, one entry per CDR3 protein. Altogether some 600,000 distinct CDR3 sequences are present, approximately 12% being singletons, with the ten largest covering over 2%. Study-wide findings and caveats: Reportedly, only several hundred clones from non-depleted graft cells drove alpha-beta T-cell counts at about two months.

Germline lookup yields CDR1 SEHNR and CDR2 FQNEAQ (reference sequence). Trimming pared 5 bases from V and 0 bases from J, leaving 10 bases between. CDR3 length: 14 residues. Material: PBMCs, mostly from graft donor cells, obtained 360 days after TCRalphabeta/CD19-depleted stem cell transplant. V gene TRBV7-9 combines with J gene TRBJ1-2; no firm D call. The clonotype comes from a male patient between 5 and 17 years old who had a stem cell transplant for acute myeloid leukemia, so the T cells may come from the graft donor. The CDR3 region is CASSLTVANYGYTF. Written as DNA, the CDR3 is TGTGCCAGCAGCCTGACTGTCGCTAACTATGGCTACACCTTC.